Reported below is one T cell receptor (beta chain). CDR3 length: 14 residues. The germline V gene encodes CDR1 ENHRY and CDR2 SYGVKD. After removal of 4 bases from V and 4 bases from J, the junction contained 2 bases not matched to a gene. This sample is part of a study of blood T cell repertoires in COVID-19. Measured with immunoSEQ multiplex PCR; TCRdb has only the in-frame clones, and not every one. Altogether about 180,000 clones are present, around 85% being singletons, with the ten largest covering 7.5% to 10%. The rearrangement links TRBV10-3 to TRBJ2-1; TRBD2 agrees at 9 bases. The sequencing sample was made of peripheral blood. The receptor comes from a woman aged 80 or over with acute or convalescent COVID-19. CDR3 nucleotide sequence: TGTGCCATCAGTGGGACTAGCGTTTACAATGAGCAGTTCTTC. Its protein product is CAISGTSVYNEQFF.